This paragraph covers one TCR beta chain sequence. The source of the sample is a study of blood T cell repertoires in COVID-19. Clones were sequenced by immunoSEQ multiplex PCR, and TCRdb holds only the in-frame ones, with some missing. Among over 200,000 clones listed, approximately 90% were seen once. There are 16 residues in the CDR3. Germline V gives CDR1 LNHDA, CDR2 SQIVND (reference sequence). V was pared by 7 bases and J by 3 bases, with 8 bases of the junction left unmatched. The chain carries TRBV19 and TRBJ2-1; TRBD2 matches 11 bases. Sequencing was done on a sample of PBMCs or T cells enriched from blood (not recorded which). The TCR sequence derives from a man younger than 40 who had recovered from COVID-19. CDR3 protein: CASNPTGTSGYNEQFF. CDR3 coding DNA: TGTGCCAGTAATCCAACTGGGACTAGCGGCTACAATGAGCAGTTCTTC.